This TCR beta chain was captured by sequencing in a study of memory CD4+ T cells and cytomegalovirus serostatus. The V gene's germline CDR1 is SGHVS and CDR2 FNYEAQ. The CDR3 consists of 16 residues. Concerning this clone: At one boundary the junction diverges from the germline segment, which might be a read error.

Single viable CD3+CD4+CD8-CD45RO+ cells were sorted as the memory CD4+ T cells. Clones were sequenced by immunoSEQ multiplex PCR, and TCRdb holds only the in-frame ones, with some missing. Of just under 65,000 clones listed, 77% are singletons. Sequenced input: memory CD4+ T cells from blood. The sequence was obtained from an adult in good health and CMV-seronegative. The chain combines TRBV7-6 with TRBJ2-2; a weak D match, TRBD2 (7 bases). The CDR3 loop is CVSSLGGGSNTGELFF. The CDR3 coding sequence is TGTGTCAGCAGCTTAGGGGGGGGGTCGAACACCGGGGAGCTGTTTTTT.